This T cell receptor (beta chain) was profiled in a study of T cells after somatic rescue of genetic block (TCRdb year 2020). For context, the study as a whole: The study assessed how robust, over the long term, a T-cell system was when the system had developed through somatic rescue of a genetic block in T-cell development.

About this clone: The antigen this receptor binds is unknown. Qualities for individual bases were not recorded, and no much larger clone is one base off.

The CDR3 spans 15 residues, from the cysteine through the phenylalanine. Of the read, only the CDR3 DNA is kept; its 45 bases are in frame from base 1. V is reduced by 2 bases and J by 1 base, leaving a spacing of 10 bases between them. Reading the germline V gene (reference sequence) gives CDR1 MNHEY and CDR2 SMNVEV. Library preparation was by the immunoSEQ multiplex PCR assay. Held by TCRdb, this immuneACCESS table contains in-frame sequences only and omits some clones. Under half of the omission traces to an unresolved V gene where checked; the cause of the rest is unknown. This sample gives tens of thousands of clones in total; around 90% of them show up just once. The ten largest clones take up roughly 1.5% of the sample.

Sequenced material: peripheral blood mononuclear cells (PBMCs). The chain is made from TRBV27 and TRBJ2-3; there is no confident call for the D gene. The sequence came from a woman under 30. The DNA sequence reads TGTGCCAGCAGTTTACTCCCGTATGGCACAGATACGCAGTATTTT. Translated, this is CASSLLPYGTDTQYF.